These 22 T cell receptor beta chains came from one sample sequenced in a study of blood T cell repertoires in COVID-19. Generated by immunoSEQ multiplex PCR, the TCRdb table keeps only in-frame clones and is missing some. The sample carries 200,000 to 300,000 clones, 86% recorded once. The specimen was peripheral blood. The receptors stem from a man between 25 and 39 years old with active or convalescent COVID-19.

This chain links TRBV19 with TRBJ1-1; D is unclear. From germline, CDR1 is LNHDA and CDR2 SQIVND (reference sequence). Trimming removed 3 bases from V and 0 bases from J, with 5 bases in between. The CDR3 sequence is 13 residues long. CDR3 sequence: CASSIQMNTEAFF. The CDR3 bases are TGTGCCAGTAGTATCCAGATGAACACTGAAGCTTTCTTT. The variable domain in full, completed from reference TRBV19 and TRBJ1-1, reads DGGITQSPKYLFRKEGQNVTLSCEQNLNHDAMYWYRQDPGQGLRLIYYSQIVNDFQKGDIAEGYSVSREKKESFPLTVTSAQKNPTAFYLCASSIQMNTEAFFGQGTRLTVV.

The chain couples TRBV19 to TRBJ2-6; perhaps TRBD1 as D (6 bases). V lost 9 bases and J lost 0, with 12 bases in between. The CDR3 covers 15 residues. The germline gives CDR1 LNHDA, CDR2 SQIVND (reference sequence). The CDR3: CASKDSISGANVLTF. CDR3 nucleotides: TGTGCCAGCAAGGACAGTATCTCTGGGGCCAACGTCCTGACTTTC.

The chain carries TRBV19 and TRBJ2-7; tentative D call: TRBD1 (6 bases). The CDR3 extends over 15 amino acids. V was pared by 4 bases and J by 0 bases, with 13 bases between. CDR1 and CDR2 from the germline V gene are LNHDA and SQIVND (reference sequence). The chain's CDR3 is CASSKQQGSSYEQYF. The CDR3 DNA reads TGTGCCAGTAGTAAACAACAGGGTTCCTCCTACGAGCAGTACTTC.

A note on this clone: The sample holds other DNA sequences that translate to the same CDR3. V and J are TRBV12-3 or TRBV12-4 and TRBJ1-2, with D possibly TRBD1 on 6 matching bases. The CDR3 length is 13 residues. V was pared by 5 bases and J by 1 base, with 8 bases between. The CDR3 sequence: CASSKQGNYGYTF. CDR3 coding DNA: TGTGCCAGCAGTAAACAGGGTAACTATGGCTACACCTTC.

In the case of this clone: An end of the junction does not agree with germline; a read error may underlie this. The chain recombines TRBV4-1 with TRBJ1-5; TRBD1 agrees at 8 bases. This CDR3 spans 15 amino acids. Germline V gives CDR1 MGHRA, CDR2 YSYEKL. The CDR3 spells CASSLGQGPNRPQHF. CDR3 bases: TGCGCCAGCAGCCTTGGACAGGGCCCTAATCGGCCCCAGCATTTT.

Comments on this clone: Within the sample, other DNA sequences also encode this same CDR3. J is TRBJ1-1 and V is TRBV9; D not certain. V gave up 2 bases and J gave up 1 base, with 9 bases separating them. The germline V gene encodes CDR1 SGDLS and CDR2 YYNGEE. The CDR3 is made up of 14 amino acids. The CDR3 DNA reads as TGTGCCAGCAGCGTTGGCTCGGGGAACACTGAAGCTTTCTTT. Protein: CASSVGSGNTEAFF.

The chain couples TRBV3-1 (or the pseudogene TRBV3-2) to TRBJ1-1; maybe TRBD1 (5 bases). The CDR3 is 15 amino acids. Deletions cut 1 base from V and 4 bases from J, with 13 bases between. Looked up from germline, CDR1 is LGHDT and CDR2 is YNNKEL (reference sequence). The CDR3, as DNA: TGTGCCAGCAGCCAAGCGGGGGACTGGGTCACTGAAGCTTTCTTT. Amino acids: CASSQAGDWVTEAFF.

The CDR3 spells CAISEDRANSPLHF. The CDR3 bases are TGTGCCATCAGTGAGGACAGGGCTAATTCACCCCTCCACTTT. The V and J genes are TRBV10-3 and TRBJ1-6; 7 positions agree with TRBD1. Germline lookup yields CDR1 ENHRY and CDR2 SYGVKD. Germline trimming cut 2 bases from V and 6 bases from J; bases unmatched to any gene: 1. CDR3 size: 14 residues.

The CDR3 region has the DNA TGCAGCGTTGACGGCCCTTCGGGCACTGAAGCTTTCTTT. Translation gives CSVDGPSGTEAFF. V gene TRBV29-1 combines with J gene TRBJ1-1; D gene unclear. From germline, CDR1 is SQVTM and CDR2 ANQGSEA. CDR3 length equals 13 residues. Trimming shortened V by 3 bases and J by 4 bases, and 12 bases separated the two germline ends.

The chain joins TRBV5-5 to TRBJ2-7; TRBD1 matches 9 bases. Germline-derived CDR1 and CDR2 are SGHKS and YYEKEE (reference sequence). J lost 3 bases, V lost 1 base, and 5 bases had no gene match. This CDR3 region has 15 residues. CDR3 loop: CASSLTGGQNYEQYF. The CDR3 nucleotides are TGTGCCAGCAGCTTGACAGGGGGCCAGAACTACGAGCAGTACTTC.

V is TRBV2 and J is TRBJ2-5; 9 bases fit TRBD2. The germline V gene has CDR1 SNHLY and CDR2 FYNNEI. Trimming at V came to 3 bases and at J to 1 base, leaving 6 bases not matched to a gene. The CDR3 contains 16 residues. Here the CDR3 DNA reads TGTGCCAGCAGTGATCGGCTAGCGGGGACCCAAGAGACCCAGTACTTC. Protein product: CASSDRLAGTQETQYF.

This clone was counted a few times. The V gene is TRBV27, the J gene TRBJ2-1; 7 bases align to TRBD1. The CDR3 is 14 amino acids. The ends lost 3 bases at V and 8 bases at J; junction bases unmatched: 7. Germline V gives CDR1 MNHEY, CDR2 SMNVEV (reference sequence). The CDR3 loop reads CASSFTGDRHEQFF. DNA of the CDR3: TGTGCCAGCAGTTTTACAGGGGACCGCCATGAGCAGTTCTTC.

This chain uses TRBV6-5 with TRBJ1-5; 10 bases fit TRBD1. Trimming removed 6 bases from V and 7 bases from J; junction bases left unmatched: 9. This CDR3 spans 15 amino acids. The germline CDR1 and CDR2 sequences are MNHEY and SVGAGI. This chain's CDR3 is CASSLGQGYRQPQHF. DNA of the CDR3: TGTGCCAGCAGCCTGGGACAGGGGTATAGACAGCCCCAGCATTTT.

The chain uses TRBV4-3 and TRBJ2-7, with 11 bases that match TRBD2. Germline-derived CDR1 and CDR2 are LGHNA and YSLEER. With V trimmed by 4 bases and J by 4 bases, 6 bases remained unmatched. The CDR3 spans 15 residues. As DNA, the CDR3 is TGCGCCAGCAGCCCCCAGACTAGCGGGGTGTACGAGCAGTACTTC. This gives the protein CASSPQTSGVYEQYF.

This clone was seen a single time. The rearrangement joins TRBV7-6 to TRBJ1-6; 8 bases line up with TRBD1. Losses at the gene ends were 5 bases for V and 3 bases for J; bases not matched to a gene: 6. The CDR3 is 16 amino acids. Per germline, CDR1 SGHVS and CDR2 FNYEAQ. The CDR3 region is CASSKETGVYNSPLHF. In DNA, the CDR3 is TGTGCCAGCAGCAAAGAGACAGGGGTCTATAATTCACCCCTCCACTTT.

CDR3 residues: CAISSWNTEAFF. The CDR3 nucleotides read TGTGCCATCAGCTCTTGGAACACTGAAGCTTTCTTT. The V and J genes are TRBV10-3 and TRBJ1-1; unclear D gene. The V gene's germline CDR1 is ENHRY and CDR2 SYGVKD. Trimming shortened V by 6 bases and J by 1 base, and 6 bases separated the two germline ends. The CDR3 has 12 amino acids.

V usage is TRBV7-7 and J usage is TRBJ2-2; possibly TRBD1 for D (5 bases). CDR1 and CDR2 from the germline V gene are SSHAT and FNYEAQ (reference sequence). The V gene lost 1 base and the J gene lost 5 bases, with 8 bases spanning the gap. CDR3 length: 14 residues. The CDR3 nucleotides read TGTGCCAGCAGCTTAGATCCAGGGACCGGGGAGCTGTTTTTT. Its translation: CASSLDPGTGELFF.

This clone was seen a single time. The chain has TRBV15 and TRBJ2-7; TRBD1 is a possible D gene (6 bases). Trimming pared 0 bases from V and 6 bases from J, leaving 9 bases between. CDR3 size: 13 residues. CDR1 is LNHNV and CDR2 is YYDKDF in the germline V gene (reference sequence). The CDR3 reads CATSRDLGAEQYF. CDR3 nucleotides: TGTGCCACCAGCAGAGATCTGGGGGCCGAGCAGTACTTC.

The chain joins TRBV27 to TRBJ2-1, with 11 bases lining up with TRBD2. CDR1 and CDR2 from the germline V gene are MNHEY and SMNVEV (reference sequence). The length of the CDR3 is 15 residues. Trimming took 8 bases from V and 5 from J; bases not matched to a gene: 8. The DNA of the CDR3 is TGTGCCAGCTGTGGGGGACTAGCGGTAGACAATGAGCAGTTCTTC. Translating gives CASCGGLAVDNEQFF.

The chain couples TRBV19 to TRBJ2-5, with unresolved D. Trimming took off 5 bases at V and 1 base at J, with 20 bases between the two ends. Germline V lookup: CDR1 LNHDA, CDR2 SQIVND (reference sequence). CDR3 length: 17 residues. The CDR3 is CASSSPPMGRSQETQYF. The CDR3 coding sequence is TGTGCCAGTAGTTCCCCCCCGATGGGCAGAAGCCAAGAGACCCAGTACTTC.

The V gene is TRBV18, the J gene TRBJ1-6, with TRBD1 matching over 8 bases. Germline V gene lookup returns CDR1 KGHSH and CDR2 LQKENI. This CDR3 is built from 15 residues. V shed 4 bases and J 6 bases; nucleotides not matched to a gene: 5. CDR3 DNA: TGTGCCAGCTCACAGGAAACAGGGGGTAATTCACCCCTCCACTTT. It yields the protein CASSQETGGNSPLHF.

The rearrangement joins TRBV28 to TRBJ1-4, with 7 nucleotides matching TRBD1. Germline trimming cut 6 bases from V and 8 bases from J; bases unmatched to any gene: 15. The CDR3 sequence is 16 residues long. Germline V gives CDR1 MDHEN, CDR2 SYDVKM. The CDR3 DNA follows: TGTGCCAGCAGAACCCGGGACAGCGTAAAGTGGGAAAAACTGTTTTTT. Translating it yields CASRTRDSVKWEKLFF.